The 28 T cell receptor beta chains in this list originate from one sample, sequenced in a study of shared T cell receptors in the human thymus. Data came from immunoSEQ multiplex PCR; TCRdb stores just in-frame clones and leaves some out. The data show 720,000 or so clones, roughly 88% seen once. These data also featured in a second study, about human thymus T cells.

Sequencing used thymocytes. These receptors originate from a girl less than two years old with a congenital heart defect.

J is TRBJ1-1 and V is TRBV5-1, with 7 nucleotides matching TRBD1. CDR3 length: 20 amino acids. Germline values: CDR1 SGHRS, CDR2 YFSETQ. The V and J ends lost 0 bases and 0 bases, in that order; junction bases with no gene match: 17. CDR3 protein: CASSLGNGSPTGRVNTEAFF. In DNA form, the CDR3 reads TGCGCCAGCAGCTTGGGGAATGGGTCGCCGACAGGGAGAGTGAACACTGAAGCTTTCTTT.

This clone was seen a single time. The rearrangement joins TRBV5-1 to TRBJ2-1; TRBD2 agrees at 9 bases. Germline loops: CDR1 SGHRS, CDR2 YFSETQ. V was pared by 3 bases and J by 9 bases, with 13 bases of the junction left unmatched. The CDR3 has 16 amino acids. CDR3 in DNA: TGCGCCAGCAGCTCTAGGCGGGCGGGGGGGGTTGGTGAGCAGTTCTTC. This sequence encodes CASSSRRAGGVGEQFF.

The chain links TRBV7-8 to TRBJ2-7; D gene unclear. Trimming cost V 5 bases and J 1 base, with 3 bases left between them. The CDR3 is 11 amino acids. Germline CDR1 and CDR2: SGHVS and FQNEAQ. The CDR3, as DNA: TGTGCCAGCAGCCCGTCCTACGAGCAGTACTTC. It translates to CASSPSYEQYF.

CDR3 nucleotides: TGCGCCAGCAGCGTGCCTAGAATCTCCTACAATGAGCAGTTCTTC. Its protein is CASSVPRISYNEQFF. The V gene is TRBV5-1, the J gene TRBJ2-1, with D uncertain. The CDR3 is 15 amino acids. Germline lookup yields CDR1 SGHRS and CDR2 YFSETQ. With 4 bases removed from V and 0 bases from J, the gap between germline ends came to 11 bases.

The J gene is TRBJ1-3, the V gene TRBV29-1; D is possibly TRBD1 (5 bases). Germline V CDR1 and CDR2: SQVTM, ANQGSEA. The V end was cut by 2 bases, the J end by 0 bases, with 14 bases between. This CDR3 is 16 amino acids long. The chain's CDR3 is CSVERGSSYSGNTIYF. The CDR3, as DNA: TGCAGCGTTGAAAGGGGATCCTCTTACTCTGGAAACACCATATATTTT.

J is TRBJ1-3 and V is TRBV7-9, with 8 bases aligning to TRBD1. The CDR3 totals 16 residues. Per germline, CDR1 SEHNR and CDR2 FQNEAQ (reference sequence). The V segment lost 5 bases and the J segment 0 bases; nucleotides outside the gene matches: 6. CDR3 amino acids: CASSPGDRFSGNTIYF. The CDR3 nucleotides read TGTGCCAGCAGCCCCGGGGACAGGTTCTCTGGAAACACCATATATTTT.

The chain employs TRBV14 and TRBJ1-1; no definite D call. The CDR3 is 14 amino acids. Germline values: CDR1 SGHDN, CDR2 FVKESK. Trimming pared 1 base from V and 3 bases from J, leaving 9 bases between. CDR3 in amino acids: CASSQANTDTEAFF. In DNA, the CDR3 is TGTGCCAGCAGCCAAGCGAACACAGACACTGAAGCTTTCTTT. Using reference TRBV14 and TRBJ1-1 for the parts outside the CDR3, the full variable domain is EAGVTQFPSHSVIEKGQTVTLRCDPISGHDNLYWYRRVMGKEIKFLLHFVKESKQDESGMPNNRFLAERTGGTYSTLKVQPAELEDSGVYFCASSQANTDTEAFFGQGTRLTVV.

V and J are TRBV10-3 and TRBJ1-2, with 11 bases matching TRBD1. V gave up 9 bases and J gave up 8 bases; unmatched junction bases: 11. The CDR3 has 14 amino acids. Germline V gene sequence: CDR1 ENHRY, CDR2 SYGVKD. The DNA for the CDR3 is TGTGCCATTCTTCGGGACAGGGGGGGATACGGCTACACCTTC. This codes for CAILRDRGGYGYTF.

This rearrangement joins TRBV2 to TRBJ1-2; the D gene is possibly TRBD1 (6 bases). The CDR3 sequence is 18 residues long. V was clipped by 0 bases and J by 2 bases, with 19 bases between them. CDR1 is SNHLY and CDR2 is FYNNEI in the germline V gene. CDR3 nucleotide sequence: TGTGCCAGCAGTGAAGCAAGGACAGATCCAGAAATAAACTATGGCTACACCTTC. Translating gives CASSEARTDPEINYGYTF.

The chain has TRBV29-1 and TRBJ1-1; D gene uncertain. V was pared by 6 bases and J by 1 base, with 6 bases between. The V gene's germline CDR1 is SQVTM and CDR2 ANQGSEA. This CDR3 is built from 11 residues. This chain's CDR3 is CSVSENTEAFF. In DNA, the CDR3 is TGCAGCGTATCAGAGAACACTGAAGCTTTCTTT.

The chain links TRBV5-6 to TRBJ1-2; 10 bases match TRBD1. J lost 6 bases, V lost 1 base, and 12 bases had no gene match. The V gene's germline CDR1 is SGHDT and CDR2 YYEEEE. CDR3 length equals 17 residues. CDR3 amino acids: CASSLCGDRGFENGYTF. The CDR3 coding sequence is TGTGCCAGCAGCTTGTGTGGGGACAGGGGTTTCGAGAATGGCTACACCTTC.

The chain links TRBV6-5 to TRBJ2-1, with 9 bases matching TRBD2. Germline CDR1 reads MNHEY; CDR2 reads SVGAGI. The CDR3 runs 14 residues. V was clipped by 8 bases and J by 7 bases; unmatched bases: 9. This CDR3 is CASRGGAVVNEQFF. The CDR3 nucleotides are TGTGCCAGCCGCGGGGGGGCAGTAGTTAATGAGCAGTTCTTC.

The chain couples TRBV9 to TRBJ2-3; 9 nucleotides agree with TRBD2. Germline V gene lookup returns CDR1 SGDLS and CDR2 YYNGEE. J was trimmed by 3 bases and V by 2 bases; bases with no gene match: 10. CDR3 length equals 17 residues. The CDR3 nucleotides read TGTGCCAGCAGCGTTCAGGGAGCGGGGGGCTGGACAGATACGCAGTATTTT. This sequence encodes CASSVQGAGGWTDTQYF.

The rearrangement links TRBV4-1 to TRBJ1-1; TRBD1 aligns across 8 bases. V gave up 0 bases and J gave up 1 base; unmatched junction bases: 13. The germline V gene encodes CDR1 MGHRA and CDR2 YSYEKL. The CDR3 extends over 19 amino acids. CDR3 sequence (DNA): TGCGCCAGCAGCCAAGATCGACCCGGGACAGGTGTAGAGAACACTGAAGCTTTCTTT. It codes for CASSQDRPGTGVENTEAFF.

This chain joins TRBV7-6 and TRBJ1-1, with D perhaps TRBD1 (6 bases). This CDR3 is 13 amino acids long. Germline V gene sequence: CDR1 SGHVS, CDR2 FNYEAQ. V was cut by 5 bases and J by 4 bases, with 11 bases left in between. The CDR3, as DNA: TGTGCCAGCAGCCGGACAGTCGGCACTGAAGCTTTCTTT. Translating it yields CASSRTVGTEAFF.

The J gene is TRBJ1-3, the V gene TRBV5-1; D gene unclear. Looked up from germline, CDR1 is SGHRS and CDR2 is YFSETQ. The CDR3 loop spans 15 amino acids. Trimming removed 0 bases from V and 1 base from J, with 8 bases in between. The CDR3 DNA sequence: TGCGCCAGCAGCTTGGCGCGGGCGTCTGGAAACACCATATATTTT. This sequence encodes CASSLARASGNTIYF. The variable domain in full, completed from reference TRBV5-1 and TRBJ1-3, reads KAGVTQTPRYLIKTRGQQVTLSCSPISGHRSVSWYQQTPGQGLQFLFEYFSETQRNKGNFPGRFSGRQFSNSRSEMNVSTLELGDSALYLCASSLARASGNTIYFGEGSWLTVV.

Concerning this clone: Relative to the germline gene, one junction end is altered; a read error may explain this. V usage is TRBV7-7 and J usage is TRBJ2-2; 7 bases line up with TRBD1. Germline V gene lookup returns CDR1 SSHAT and CDR2 FNYEAQ (reference sequence). This CDR3 comprises 17 residues. The chain's CDR3 is CASSLARRQGGSGELFF. The CDR3 DNA is TGTGCTAGCAGCTTAGCAAGGAGACAGGGCGGTTCCGGGGAGCTGTTTTTT.

V gene TRBV10-1 combines with J gene TRBJ2-2; TRBD1 matches 10 bases. The CDR3 runs to 20 residues. From germline, CDR1 is WNHNN and CDR2 SYGVQD (reference sequence). The J segment lost 0 bases and the V segment lost 6 bases, leaving 16 bases of the junction unmatched. The CDR3, as DNA: TGCGCCAGCAGAAGGTGGTTGGGACAGGGGCGAACCGCGAACACCGGGGAGCTGTTTTTT. It specifies CASRRWLGQGRTANTGELFF.

The chain combines TRBV6-6 with TRBJ2-7; 9 nucleotides align to TRBD1. The CDR3 is 12 amino acids. CDR1 and CDR2 from the germline V gene are MNHNY and SVGAGI (reference sequence). Germline trimming cut 6 bases from V and 9 bases from J; bases unmatched to any gene: 6. In DNA, the CDR3 is TGTGCCAGCAGGAGGGACAGGGCGCGGCAGTACTTC. It encodes CASRRDRARQYF.

The chain links TRBV6-1 to TRBJ2-5; D possibly corresponds to TRBD2 (6 bases). The V gene lost 2 bases and the J gene lost 3 bases, with 13 bases spanning the gap. Germline lookup yields CDR1 MNHNS and CDR2 SASEGT. The CDR3 totals 15 residues. CDR3 protein: CASSEWVRGKETQYF. In DNA form, the CDR3 reads TGTGCCAGCAGTGAATGGGTTCGGGGGAAAGAGACCCAGTACTTC.

The chain employs TRBV25-1 and TRBJ2-1, with 12 positions matching TRBD2. CDR3 length: 13 residues. V lost 8 bases to trimming and J lost 6 bases; unmatched junction nucleotides: 2. In germline, CDR1 is MGHDK, CDR2 SYGVNS. The CDR3 coding sequence is TGTGCCAGCCTGGGACTAGCGGGCAATGAGCAGTTCTTC. It yields the protein CASLGLAGNEQFF.

This sequence joins TRBV28 and TRBJ2-7; D perhaps matches TRBD1 (5 bases). Trimming took 5 bases from V and 3 from J, leaving 17 bases between them. Germline CDR1 reads MDHEN; CDR2 reads SYDVKM. This CDR3 is built from 15 residues. The CDR3 spells CASSLRKYRFYEQYF. CDR3 nucleotide sequence: TGTGCCAGCAGTCTTAGAAAATACAGGTTCTACGAGCAGTACTTC.

J is TRBJ2-1 and V is TRBV4-1; TRBD2 matches 7 bases. Germline lookup yields CDR1 MGHRA and CDR2 YSYEKL. This CDR3 comprises 15 residues. V gave up 4 bases and J gave up 2 bases; unmatched junction bases: 5. The CDR3 bases are TGCGCCAGCAGCCCTGAGCGGGGACCCTACAATGAGCAGTTCTTC. The encoded protein is CASSPERGPYNEQFF.

The chain uses TRBV16 and TRBJ2-5; the D gene is possibly TRBD2 (6 bases). Trimming removed 2 bases at V and 3 bases at J, with 19 bases between. Germline V lookup: CDR1 KGHSY, CDR2 FQNENV. This CDR3 contains 17 residues. This CDR3 is CASSQGWDWGEEETQYF. Here the CDR3 DNA reads TGTGCCAGCAGCCAAGGTTGGGACTGGGGGGAAGAAGAGACCCAGTACTTC.

The CDR3 region is CASSSAGEETQYF. For the CDR3, the DNA is TGCGCCAGCAGCTCCGCGGGGGAGGAGACCCAGTACTTC. The V call is TRBV5-1, the J call TRBJ2-5; TRBD2 aligns across 7 bases. The germline V gene has CDR1 SGHRS and CDR2 YFSETQ. There are 13 residues in the CDR3. V lost 3 bases and J lost 5; bases outside the gene matches: 4.

This sequence joins TRBV5-1 and TRBJ1-2; 9 bases fit TRBD1. Germline V lookup: CDR1 SGHRS, CDR2 YFSETQ. The CDR3 has 16 amino acids. Unmatched junction bases numbered 17, after V lost 0 bases and J lost 14 bases. The CDR3 nucleotides read TGCGCCAGCAGCTTGGCCCCGGACAGGGGAGAAATATATTTAACCTTC. It specifies CASSLAPDRGEIYLTF.

The V and J genes are TRBV4-3 and TRBJ2-7; no reliable D call. V was clipped by 1 base and J by 3 bases, with 7 bases between them. The germline V gene has CDR1 LGHNA and CDR2 YSLEER. The CDR3 spans 13 residues. The DNA for the CDR3 is TGCGCCAGCAGCCAAGTTGGGCGCTACGAGCAGTACTTC. It encodes CASSQVGRYEQYF.

The chain carries TRBV10-3 and TRBJ1-2, with D maybe TRBD1 (6 bases). CDR1 ENHRY and CDR2 SYGVKD come from the germline V gene. The CDR3 has 16 residues. The V and J ends lost 0 bases and 0 bases respectively, with 11 bases between them. The chain's CDR3 is CAISESRGKSNYGYTF. The CDR3 nucleotides read TGTGCCATCAGTGAGTCGAGGGGGAAATCTAACTATGGCTACACCTTC.